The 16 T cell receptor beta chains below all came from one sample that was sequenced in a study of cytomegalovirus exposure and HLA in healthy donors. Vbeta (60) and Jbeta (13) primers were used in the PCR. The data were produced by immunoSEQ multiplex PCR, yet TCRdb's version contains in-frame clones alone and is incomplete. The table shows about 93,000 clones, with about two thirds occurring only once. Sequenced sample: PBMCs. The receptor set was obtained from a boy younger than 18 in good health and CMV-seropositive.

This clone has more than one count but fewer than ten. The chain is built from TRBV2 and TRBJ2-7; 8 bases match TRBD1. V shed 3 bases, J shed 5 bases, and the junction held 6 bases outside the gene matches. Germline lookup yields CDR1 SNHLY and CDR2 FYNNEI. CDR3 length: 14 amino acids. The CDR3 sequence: CASSETRTGNEQYF. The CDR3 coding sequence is TGTGCCAGCAGTGAGACTCGGACAGGGAACGAGCAGTACTTC.

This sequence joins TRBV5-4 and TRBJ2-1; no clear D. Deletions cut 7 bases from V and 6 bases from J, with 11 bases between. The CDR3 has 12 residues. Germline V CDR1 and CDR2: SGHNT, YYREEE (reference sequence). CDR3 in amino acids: CASSLVSNEQFF. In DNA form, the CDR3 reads TGTGCCAGCTCCCTGGTCAGCAATGAGCAGTTCTTC.

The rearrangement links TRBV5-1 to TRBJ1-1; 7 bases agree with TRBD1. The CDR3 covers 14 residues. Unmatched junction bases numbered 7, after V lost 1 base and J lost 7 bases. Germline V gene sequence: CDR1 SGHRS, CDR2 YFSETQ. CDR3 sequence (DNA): TGCGCCAGCAGCTTGAAGGGGGCGGCGGGTGAAGCTTTCTTT. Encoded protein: CASSLKGAAGEAFF.

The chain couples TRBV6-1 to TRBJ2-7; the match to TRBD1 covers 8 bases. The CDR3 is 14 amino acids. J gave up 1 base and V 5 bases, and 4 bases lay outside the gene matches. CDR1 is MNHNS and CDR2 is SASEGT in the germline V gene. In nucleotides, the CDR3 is TGTGCCAGCAGTTGGGACAGGACATCCTACGAGCAGTACTTC. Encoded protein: CASSWDRTSYEQYF.

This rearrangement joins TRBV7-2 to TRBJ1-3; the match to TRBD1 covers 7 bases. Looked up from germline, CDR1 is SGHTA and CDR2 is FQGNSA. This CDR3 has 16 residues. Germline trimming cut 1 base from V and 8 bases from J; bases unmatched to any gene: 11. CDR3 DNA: TGTGCCAGCAGCTTAGTTTTCCGACAGGGTTGGGACACCATATATTTT. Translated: CASSLVFRQGWDTIYF.

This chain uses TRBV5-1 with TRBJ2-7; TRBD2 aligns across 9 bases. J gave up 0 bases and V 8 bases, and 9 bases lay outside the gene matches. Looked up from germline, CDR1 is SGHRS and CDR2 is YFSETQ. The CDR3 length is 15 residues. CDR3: CASSQTSGFSYEQYF. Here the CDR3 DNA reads TGCGCCAGTTCCCAGACTAGCGGATTCTCCTACGAGCAGTACTTC. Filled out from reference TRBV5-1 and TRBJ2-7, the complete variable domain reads KAGVTQTPRYLIKTRGQQVTLSCSPISGHRSVSWYQQTPGQGLQFLFEYFSETQRNKGNFPGRFSGRQFSNSRSEMNVSTLELGDSALYLCASSQTSGFSYEQYFGPGTRLTVT.

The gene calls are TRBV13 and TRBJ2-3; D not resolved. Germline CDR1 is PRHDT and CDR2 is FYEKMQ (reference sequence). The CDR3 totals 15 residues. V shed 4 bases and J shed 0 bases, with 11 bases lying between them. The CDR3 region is CASSSGPLSTDTQYF. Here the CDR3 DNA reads TGTGCCAGCAGCTCTGGGCCCCTTAGCACAGATACGCAGTATTTT.

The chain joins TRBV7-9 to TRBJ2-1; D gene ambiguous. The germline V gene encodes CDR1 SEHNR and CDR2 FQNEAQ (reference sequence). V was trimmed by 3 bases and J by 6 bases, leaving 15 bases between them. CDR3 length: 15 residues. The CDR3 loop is CASSLEPLLCNEQFF. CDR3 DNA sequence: TGTGCCAGCAGCTTGGAGCCTCTCTTATGCAATGAGCAGTTCTTC.

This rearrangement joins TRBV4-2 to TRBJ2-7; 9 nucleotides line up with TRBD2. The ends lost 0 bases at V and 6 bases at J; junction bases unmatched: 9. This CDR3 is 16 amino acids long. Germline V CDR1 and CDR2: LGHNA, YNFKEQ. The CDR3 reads CASSQENRREGPEQYF. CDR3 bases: TGTGCCAGCAGCCAAGAAAATCGGCGGGAGGGCCCCGAGCAGTACTTC.

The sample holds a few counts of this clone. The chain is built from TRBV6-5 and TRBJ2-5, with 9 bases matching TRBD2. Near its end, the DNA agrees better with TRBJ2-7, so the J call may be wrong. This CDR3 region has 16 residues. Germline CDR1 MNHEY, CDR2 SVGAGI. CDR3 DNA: TGTGCCAGCAGTTACTCCGGCGGGGGGGCCCTCTACGAGCAGTACTTC. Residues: CASSYSGGGALYEQYF.

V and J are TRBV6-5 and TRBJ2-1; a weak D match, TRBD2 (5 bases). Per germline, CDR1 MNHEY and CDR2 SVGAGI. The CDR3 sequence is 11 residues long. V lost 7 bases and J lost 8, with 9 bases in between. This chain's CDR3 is CASKRVDEQFF. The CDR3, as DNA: TGTGCCAGCAAGAGGGTGGATGAGCAGTTCTTC.

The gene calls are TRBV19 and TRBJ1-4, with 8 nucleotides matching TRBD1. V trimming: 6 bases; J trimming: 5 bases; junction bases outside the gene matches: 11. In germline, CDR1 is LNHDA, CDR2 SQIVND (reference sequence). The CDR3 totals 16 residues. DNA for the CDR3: TGTGCCAGTAGCGGAGTCGAGACAGGGGTAAATGAAAAACTGTTTTTT. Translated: CASSGVETGVNEKLFF.

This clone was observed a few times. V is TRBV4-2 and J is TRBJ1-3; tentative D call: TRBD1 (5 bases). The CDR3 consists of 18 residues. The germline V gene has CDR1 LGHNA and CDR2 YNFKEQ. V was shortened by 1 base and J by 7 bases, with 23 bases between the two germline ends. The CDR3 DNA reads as TGTGCCAGCAGCCAAGCGACTAGGCCCGGGACGAATCGGAACACCATATATTTT. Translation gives CASSQATRPGTNRNTIYF.

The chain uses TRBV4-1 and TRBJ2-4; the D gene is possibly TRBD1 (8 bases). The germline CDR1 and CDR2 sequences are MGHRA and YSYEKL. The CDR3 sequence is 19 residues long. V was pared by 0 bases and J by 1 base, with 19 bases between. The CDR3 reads CASSQDAGGAGVAKNIQYF. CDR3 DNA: TGCGCCAGCAGCCAAGACGCAGGGGGCGCGGGGGTTGCCAAAAACATTCAGTACTTC.

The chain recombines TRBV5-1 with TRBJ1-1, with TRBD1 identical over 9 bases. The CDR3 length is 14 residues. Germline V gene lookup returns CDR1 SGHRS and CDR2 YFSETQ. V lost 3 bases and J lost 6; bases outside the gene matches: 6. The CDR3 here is CASSSPDRGSEAFF. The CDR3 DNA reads TGCGCCAGCAGCTCCCCGGACAGGGGCTCTGAAGCTTTCTTT.

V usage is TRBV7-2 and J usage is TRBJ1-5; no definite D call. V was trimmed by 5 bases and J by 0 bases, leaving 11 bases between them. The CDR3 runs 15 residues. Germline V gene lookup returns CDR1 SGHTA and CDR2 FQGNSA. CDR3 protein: CASSPRSYSNQPQHF. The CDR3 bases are TGTGCCAGCAGCCCGAGGAGCTATAGCAATCAGCCCCAGCATTTT.